A selection of T cell receptor beta chains follows, all from one sample in a study of naive and memory T cell subsets. Via MiXCR, TCRdb re-called the UMI-ligation and nested PCR reads, giving one row per CDR3 protein. The repertoire consists of around 160,000 distinct CDR3 sequences, with about a sixth occurring once and the leading ten covering about 0.14%. The sample taken for sequencing was naive CD4+ T cells from blood. The receptors originated from a human donor in good health. CDR3s include the opening cysteine and the closing phenylalanine or tryptophan. The order of the fields is CDR3 length, V gene, clone size, D gene, J gene, CDR3 DNA, CDR3 protein. D genes are given only for firm matches. Expanded clones are given a class, and other clones once, few, many or no size at all.

17	TRBV5-6	few	TRBD1	TRBJ1-1	TGTGCCAGCAGCTTAGGGGCAGGGGGCTCCATGAACACTGAAGCTTTCTTT	CASSLGAGGSMNTEAFF
11	TRBV6-2/TRBV6-3	NA	NA	TRBJ2-3	TGTGCCAGCAGGCTGACAGATACGCAGTATTTT	CASRLTDTQYF
13	TRBV12-3/TRBV12-4	NA	NA	TRBJ2-7	TGTGCCAGCAGTCCACAGAGCTCCTACGAGCAGTACTTC	CASSPQSSYEQYF
17	TRBV14	NA	NA	TRBJ2-3	TGTGCCAGCAGCCAAGATCGGAACCTAGGGGCCACAGATACGCAGTATTTT	CASSQDRNLGATDTQYF
16	TRBV6-5	few	TRBD2	TRBJ2-3	TGTGCCAGCACCTCGGGACTAGCGGGACGGGCAGATACGCAGTATTTT	CASTSGLAGRADTQYF
14	TRBV12-3/TRBV12-4	NA	TRBD2	TRBJ2-1	TGTGCCAGCAGTTTAAGTCTAGCGGGAGATGAGCAGTTCTTC	CASSLSLAGDEQFF
15	TRBV11-2	many	TRBD2	TRBJ2-1	TGTGCCAGCAGCTCCGGACCAGTTAGCGGGAGGAGTCAGGGCTTC	CASSSGPVSGRSQGF
14	TRBV10-3	few	NA	TRBJ1-1	TGTGCCAGTAAGAGAGACAAACTGAACACTGAAGCTTTCTTT	CASKRDKLNTEAFF
18	TRBV4-1	few	TRBD2	TRBJ2-3	TGCGCCAGCAGCCCAATGGGACTAGCGGGGAAGTACACAGATACGCAGTATTTT	CASSPMGLAGKYTDTQYF
14	TRBV7-2	NA	TRBD1	TRBJ2-5	TGTGCCAGCAGCCGACTTACAGGGGTAGAGACCCAGTACTTC	CASSRLTGVETQYF
14	TRBV29-1	NA	TRBD2	TRBJ2-3	TGCAGCGTTGGGGAGCGGGACGGGAGAGATACGCAGTATTTT	CSVGERDGRDTQYF
11	TRBV29-1	NA	TRBD1	TRBJ1-2	TGCAGCGTCTACAGGGGCTGGGGCTACACCTTC	CSVYRGWGYTF
14	TRBV5-1	NA	NA	TRBJ2-1	TGCGCCAGCAGCGTGACCTCAGGGATCCATGAGCAGTTCTTC	CASSVTSGIHEQFF
16	TRBV10-3	few	NA	TRBJ2-2	TGTGCCATCAGTGTTGTGGACCCGACGAACACCGGGGAGCTGTTTTTT	CAISVVDPTNTGELFF
16	TRBV30	few	NA	TRBJ2-4	TGTGCCTGGAGTAGAAGTTCTATACTAGCCAAAAACATTCAGTACTTC	CAWSRSSILAKNIQYF
14	TRBV6-1	NA	NA	TRBJ1-4	TGTGCCAGCAGTGAATCGGGCAGGTTAAGTTTCTCGTTTTTT	CASSESGRLSFSFF
11	TRBV5-1	NA	NA	TRBJ2-7	TGCGCCAGTAAAAGACAGGACGAGCAGTACTTC	CASKRQDEQYF
14	TRBV20-1	few	TRBD1	TRBJ2-2	TGCAGTGCTTTGACAGGGGGGTTCGGCGGGGAGCTGTTTTTT	CSALTGGFGGELFF
14	TRBV7-9	many	TRBD1	TRBJ2-2	TGTGCCAAAGACGACAGGGGGGCTACCGGGGAGCTGTTTTTT	CAKDDRGATGELFF
14	TRBV6-2/TRBV6-3	NA	TRBD2	TRBJ2-7	TGTGCCAGCAGCCGGGAGGGGAGCTCCTACGAGCAGTACTTC	CASSREGSSYEQYF
13	TRBV5-6	NA	NA	TRBJ1-1	TGTGCCAGCAGCTTGGTGGAGTACACTGAAGCTTTCTTT	CASSLVEYTEAFF
15	TRBV7-9	few	NA	TRBJ2-2	TGTGCCAGCAGGACCCGGGAGCAGAACACCGGGGAGCTGTTTTTT	CASRTREQNTGELFF
16	TRBV15	few	TRBD2	TRBJ2-3	TGTGCCACCAGCGGTAGCGGGAGAGTTAGCACAGATACGCAGTATTTT	CATSGSGRVSTDTQYF
16	TRBV6-5	few	NA	TRBJ1-3	TGTGCCAGCAGTCCCTGGACGAGGAACTCTGGAAACACCATATATTTT	CASSPWTRNSGNTIYF
14	TRBV5-1	few	TRBD1	TRBJ2-5	TGCGCCAGCAGCTTGGACGAACAGGGGGAGACCCAGTACTTC	CASSLDEQGETQYF
15	TRBV6-5	NA	NA	TRBJ1-1	TGTGCCAGCAGCGGGTCGGGGTACGAGAACACTGAAGCTTTCTTT	CASSGSGYENTEAFF
13	TRBV5-1	few	NA	TRBJ1-4	TGCGCCAGCAGTGCGGGTATGGTTGAAAAACTGTTTTTT	CASSAGMVEKLFF
14	TRBV6-2/TRBV6-3	NA	NA	TRBJ2-5	TGTGCCAGCAGTTACAAGGGGTCCCAAGAGACCCAGTACTTC	CASSYKGSQETQYF
15	TRBV2	few	NA	TRBJ2-7	TGTGCCAGCAAGACGTTGTGGGGCCCCGACTACGAGCAGTACTTC	CASKTLWGPDYEQYF
15	TRBV6-1	NA	NA	TRBJ2-5	TGTGCCAGCAGTGAACCAGTGTCCGGGACAGAGACCCAGTACTTC	CASSEPVSGTETQYF
14	TRBV7-9	NA	TRBD2	TRBJ2-3	TGTGCCAGCAGCTTAGGACTAGCGGGAGCCTTGCAGTATTTT	CASSLGLAGALQYF
14	TRBV20-1	NA	TRBD2	TRBJ2-1	TGCAGTGCTTCGACTAGCGGGTTATACAATGAGCAGTTCTTC	CSASTSGLYNEQFF
14	TRBV5-1	NA	NA	TRBJ2-7	TGCGCCAGCAGCCCCGGTCCAGGCTCCTACGAGCAGTACTTC	CASSPGPGSYEQYF
15	TRBV5-1	NA	TRBD1	TRBJ2-7	TGCGCCAGCAGCGGCAACTCCGGGACAGACTACGAGCAGTACTTC	CASSGNSGTDYEQYF
16	TRBV4-2	few	TRBD2	TRBJ2-7	TGTGCCAGCAGCCAAGATCGGGATGGGACTACCTACGAGCAGTACTTC	CASSQDRDGTTYEQYF
15	TRBV28	many	NA	TRBJ2-1	TGTGCCAGCAGTCCTAGCGTCAGCTCCTACAATGAGCAGTTCTTC	CASSPSVSSYNEQFF
14	TRBV5-1	NA	NA	TRBJ1-1	TGCGCCAGCAGCTTTGGGCATATTCAGTATGAAGCTTTCTTT	CASSFGHIQYEAFF
17	TRBV15	NA	TRBD2	TRBJ2-1	TGTGCCACCAGCAGAGACCCCGGGACTAGCTCCTACAATGAGCAGTTCTTC	CATSRDPGTSSYNEQFF
13	TRBV10-3	NA	NA	TRBJ2-7	TGTGCCATCACTGGACAACTCGACTACGAGCAGTACTTC	CAITGQLDYEQYF
14	TRBV11-1	few	NA	TRBJ2-1	TGTGCCAGCAGCTTAGACCGTCCTCACAATGAGCAGTTCTTC	CASSLDRPHNEQFF
17	TRBV19	NA	TRBD2	TRBJ2-2	TGTGCCAGTAGTGAATCCGGGACTAGCGTTAACACCGGGGAGCTGTTTTTT	CASSESGTSVNTGELFF
16	TRBV2	NA	NA	TRBJ2-1	TGTGCCAGCAGTGTTCGACAGGGACTCTCCTACAATGAGCAGTTCTTC	CASSVRQGLSYNEQFF
14	TRBV2	few	NA	TRBJ2-2	TGTGCCAGCAGTGAAACTCGCGCCACCGGGGAGCTGTTTTTT	CASSETRATGELFF
13	TRBV7-2	few	NA	TRBJ2-5	TGTGCCAGCAGCTTCAGGGCCGCAGAGACCCAGTACTTC	CASSFRAAETQYF
12	TRBV2	NA	NA	TRBJ2-5	TGTGCCAGCAATCAAGGGGGAGAGACCCAGTACTTC	CASNQGGETQYF
11	TRBV30	NA	NA	TRBJ2-7	TGTGCCTGGAGGGACTCCTACGAGCAGTACTTC	CAWRDSYEQYF
13	TRBV20-1	few	NA	TRBJ2-5	TGCAGTGCTTCCCAGCTCTTCCAAGAGACCCAGTACTTC	CSASQLFQETQYF
14	TRBV20-1	NA	NA	TRBJ2-1	TGCAGTTCACCCTGGGGGAGCTCCTACAATGAGCAGTTCTTC	CSSPWGSSYNEQFF
14	TRBV5-1	many	NA	TRBJ2-3	TGCGCCAGCAGCCGAGGAAGGGTCACAGATACGCAGTATTTT	CASSRGRVTDTQYF
16	TRBV12-3/TRBV12-4	NA	TRBD2	TRBJ2-3	TGTGCCAGCAGTTTGATAGCGGGAGGCCTCACAGATACGCAGTATTTT	CASSLIAGGLTDTQYF
15	TRBV20-1	few	TRBD2	TRBJ2-1	TGCAGTGCTAGAGATACGGGGGGACCCTACAATGAGCAGTTCTTC	CSARDTGGPYNEQFF
13	TRBV5-1	few	NA	TRBJ2-5	TGCGCCAGCAGCTTGGGTTCGGAGGAGACCCAGTACTTC	CASSLGSEETQYF
14	TRBV5-1	NA	NA	TRBJ1-1	TGCGCCAGCAGCCAACAGGTTGCGAACACTGAAGCTTTCTTT	CASSQQVANTEAFF
15	TRBV5-4	NA	TRBD1	TRBJ2-7	TGTGCCAGCAGCTTATATCTACAGGGGGCGCCTGAGCAGTACTTC	CASSLYLQGAPEQYF
14	TRBV20-1	few	TRBD2	TRBJ2-7	TGCAGTGCCAATTCCGGGACTAACTCCTACGAGCAGTACTTC	CSANSGTNSYEQYF